Each of the 32 T cell receptor beta chains below was sequenced from the same sample in a study of identical twins. TCRdb reprocessed the 5' RACE reads via MiXCR and lists one record per CDR3 protein. There are fewer than 500,000 distinct CDR3 sequences in the sample; roughly an eighth occur only once, and approximately 1% lies in the top ten. This same sample was also part of a study on yellow fever vaccine responses in identical twins.

Input material: CD4+ T cells sorted from blood. Receptors were obtained from a woman younger than 35 in good health.

V is TRBV6-2 or TRBV6-3 and J is TRBJ2-3, with 7 bases aligning to TRBD2. The J segment lost 1 base and the V segment lost 5 bases, leaving 9 bases of the junction unmatched. The CDR3 is made up of 16 amino acids. In germline, CDR1 is MNHEY, CDR2 SVGEGT. The CDR3 reads CASSPRRTSGTDTQYF. For the CDR3, the DNA is TGTGCCAGCAGTCCACGGCGCACTAGCGGCACAGATACGCAGTATTTT.

This clonotype turned up a few times. This chain joins TRBV5-6 and TRBJ2-2; 7 bases align to TRBD2. With 5 bases clipped from V and 7 bases from J, the junction kept 11 bases outside the gene matches. Germline-derived CDR1 and CDR2 are SGHDT and YYEEEE. The CDR3 extends over 15 amino acids. Written as DNA, the CDR3 is TGTGCCAGCAGGAACGATCCCGCGGGGGACGGGGAGCTGTTTTTT. Its translation is CASRNDPAGDGELFF.

The chain carries TRBV19 and TRBJ1-3; D might be TRBD1 (6 bases). Germline values: CDR1 LNHDA, CDR2 SQIVND (reference sequence). The CDR3 is made up of 14 amino acids. The V gene lost 6 bases and the J gene lost 1 base, with 10 bases spanning the gap. This CDR3 reads CASRSGASGNTIYF. The CDR3 nucleotides read TGTGCCAGTAGATCGGGGGCTTCTGGAAACACCATATATTTT.

This clonotype was detected a few times. The chain carries TRBV6-5 and TRBJ1-2, with 7 bases aligning to TRBD1. Unmatched junction bases numbered 3, after V lost 6 bases and J lost 5 bases. The CDR3 consists of 12 residues. Per germline, CDR1 MNHEY and CDR2 SVGAGI. DNA for the CDR3: TGTGCCAGCAGGGACAGGATGTATGGCTACACCTTC. This codes for CASRDRMYGYTF.

J is TRBJ2-7 and V is TRBV27; 9 positions match TRBD2. The junction had 11 bases not matched to a gene; V was cut back by 3 bases and J by 2 bases. CDR1 is MNHEY, CDR2 SMNVEV, per germline (reference sequence). This CDR3 is built from 17 residues. The CDR3 protein is CASSLSGLAGPTYEQYF. DNA for the CDR3: TGTGCCAGCAGTTTGTCCGGGCTAGCGGGGCCAACCTACGAGCAGTACTTC.

In DNA form, the CDR3 reads TGTGCCAGCAGTTTAGGGGGAGGACGCAGTGAAAAACTGTTTTTT. Its protein is CASSLGGGRSEKLFF. V and J are TRBV12-3 or TRBV12-4 and TRBJ1-4, with unresolved D. Trimming removed 1 base at V and 7 bases at J, with 13 bases between. This CDR3 has 15 amino acids.

This chain joins TRBV29-1 and TRBJ2-5; D remains ambiguous. Germline values: CDR1 SQVTM, CDR2 ANQGSEA. The CDR3 is 12 residues long. V was shortened by 2 bases and J by 4 bases, with 8 bases between the two germline ends. As DNA, the CDR3 is TGCAGCGTTGAACCCAGGACAGAGACCCAGTACTTC. Its protein product is CSVEPRTETQYF.

This clonotype was detected once. The V call is TRBV20-1, the J call TRBJ1-1; 8 nucleotides match TRBD1. Germline loops: CDR1 DFQATT, CDR2 SNEGSKA (reference sequence). There are 13 residues in the CDR3. The trim removed 1 base at V and 11 bases at J, leaving 9 bases unmatched. The CDR3 spells CSARGPTGGRAFF. The CDR3 DNA reads as TGCAGTGCTAGAGGACCTACAGGGGGTCGCGCTTTCTTT.

This clonotype showed up many times. The chain couples TRBV12-3 or TRBV12-4 to TRBJ1-1; possible D gene TRBD1, 6 bases. V lost 4 bases and J lost 11, with 14 bases in between. The CDR3 has 12 amino acids. The CDR3 protein is CASSSRGAEAFF. The DNA for the CDR3 is TGTGCCAGCAGTTCCAGGGGCGCGGAGGCTTTCTTT.

This chain connects TRBV4-3 to TRBJ1-2, with 8 bases fitting TRBD1. V dropped 4 bases and J dropped 2; count of bases not matched to a gene: 6. The CDR3 is 15 amino acids. Germline V gene sequence: CDR1 LGHNA, CDR2 YSLEER. The CDR3 loop is CASSPQGQGNYGYTF. CDR3 nucleotides: TGCGCCAGCAGCCCCCAAGGACAGGGAAACTATGGCTACACCTTC.

This clonotype was counted only a few times. The genes are TRBV5-6 and TRBJ2-5; TRBD2 is a possible D gene (6 bases). CDR1 SGHDT and CDR2 YYEEEE come from the germline V gene. The CDR3 consists of 16 residues. Trimming removed 4 bases at V and 4 bases at J, with 20 bases between. The CDR3 loop is CASSDGDLAGGETQYF. CDR3 sequence (DNA): TGTGCCAGCAGCGATGGGGACTTAGCAGGTGGAGAGACCCAGTACTTC.

J is TRBJ2-7 and V is TRBV9; D is unresolved. The CDR3 extends over 12 amino acids. The germline gives CDR1 SGDLS, CDR2 YYNGEE. The V and J ends lost 3 bases and 6 bases respectively, with 10 bases between them. CDR3 in amino acids: CASSAYLGEQYF. The CDR3 nucleotides read TGTGCCAGCAGCGCATACTTAGGCGAGCAGTACTTC. Combining the CDR3 with reference TRBV9 and TRBJ2-7 gives the whole variable domain DSGVTQTPKHLITATGQRVTLRCSPRSGDLSVYWYQQSLDQGLQFLIQYYNGEERAKGNILERFSAQQFPDLHSELNLSSLELGDSALYFCASSAYLGEQYFGPGTRLTVT.

This clonotype has only a few counts. The CDR3 DNA sequence: TGTGCCAGCAGCTTAGGCGGCAGGGCTGGAAACACCATATATTTT. Amino acids: CASSLGGRAGNTIYF. The chain employs TRBV7-8 and TRBJ1-3, with D maybe TRBD1 (5 bases). CDR3 length equals 15 residues. Trimming removed 1 base from V and 2 bases from J, with 9 bases in between. Germline V gene lookup returns CDR1 SGHVS and CDR2 FQNEAQ.

The chain recombines TRBV2 with TRBJ1-5; D is unresolved. CDR1 and CDR2 (germline): SNHLY, FYNNEI. The CDR3 sequence is 15 residues long. V lost 1 base to trimming and J lost 0 bases, with 7 bases between them. The CDR3 DNA reads TGTGCCAGCAGTGAAGTCTCGGGTAGCAATCAGCCCCAGCATTTT. Protein product: CASSEVSGSNQPQHF.

There are a few counts of this clonotype. The chain has TRBV29-1 and TRBJ2-1; D is ambiguous. The germline V gene has CDR1 SQVTM and CDR2 ANQGSEA. The CDR3 contains 11 residues. The ends were cut back, 7 bases at V and 7 bases at J, with 11 bases in the middle. The CDR3 DNA reads TGCAGCGCCCGGGCCGGTAATGAGCAGTTCTTC. Its protein product is CSARAGNEQFF.

A few counts support this clonotype. V and J are TRBV6-2 or TRBV6-3 and TRBJ2-2; 10 bases agree with TRBD2. The V gene's germline CDR1 is MNHEY and CDR2 SVGEGT. The CDR3 consists of 16 residues. The junction had 5 bases not matched to a gene; V was cut back by 6 bases and J by 1 base. CDR3 nucleotide sequence: TGTGCCAGCAGCAGACGGACTAGCGGGAACACCGGGGAGCTGTTTTTT. Translation gives CASSRRTSGNTGELFF.

The rearrangement joins TRBV9 to TRBJ2-7; TRBD1 aligns across 8 bases. The CDR3 length is 15 residues. Per germline, CDR1 SGDLS and CDR2 YYNGEE. The trim removed 0 bases at V and 3 bases at J, leaving 5 bases unmatched. The CDR3 sequence: CASSVVPGQGYEQYF. The CDR3 DNA is TGTGCCAGCAGCGTAGTCCCCGGACAGGGCTACGAGCAGTACTTC. Variable domain in full (rest from reference TRBV9 and TRBJ2-7): DSGVTQTPKHLITATGQRVTLRCSPRSGDLSVYWYQQSLDQGLQFLIQYYNGEERAKGNILERFSAQQFPDLHSELNLSSLELGDSALYFCASSVVPGQGYEQYFGPGTRLTVT.

This chain connects TRBV7-9 to TRBJ2-1; 10 bases map to TRBD2. The V and J ends lost 5 bases and 9 bases, in that order; junction bases with no gene match: 10. CDR3 size: 15 residues. In germline, CDR1 is SEHNR, CDR2 FQNEAQ (reference sequence). The CDR3: CASSPRRVAGGEQFF. DNA of the CDR3: TGTGCCAGCAGCCCCAGGAGGGTAGCGGGGGGTGAGCAGTTCTTC.

This chain links TRBV29-1 with TRBJ2-5; D gene ambiguous. The CDR3 length is 12 residues. V was shortened by 6 bases and J by 2 bases, with 10 bases between the two germline ends. Germline V gene lookup returns CDR1 SQVTM and CDR2 ANQGSEA. The CDR3 loop is CSVGRNQETQYF. The CDR3 DNA is TGCAGCGTCGGACGGAATCAAGAGACCCAGTACTTC.

V gene TRBV6-5 combines with J gene TRBJ2-3; 10 nucleotides agree with TRBD2. The CDR3 consists of 17 residues. The V gene end was trimmed by 0 bases and the J gene end by 6 bases; junction bases not matched to a gene: 9. The V gene's germline CDR1 is MNHEY and CDR2 SVGAGI. The CDR3 region is CASSYSMASGSRDTQYF. The CDR3 DNA follows: TGTGCCAGCAGTTACTCGATGGCTAGCGGGAGTCGGGATACGCAGTATTTT.

Note on this clonotype: This may stem from a read error, because a much larger clone lies one nucleotide away. The chain recombines TRBV20-1 with TRBJ1-5; TRBD1 is a possible D gene (6 bases). The V gene's germline CDR1 is DFQATT and CDR2 SNEGSKA (reference sequence). V lost 5 bases to trimming and J lost 11 bases, with 22 bases between them. The CDR3 consists of 14 residues. The CDR3 reads CSAGLQGPLGSQHF. The CDR3 DNA is TGCAGTGCTGGGCTTCAGGGGCCCCTGGGGTCCCAGCATTTT.

The chain recombines TRBV24-1 with TRBJ2-1; 10 bases map to TRBD2. V shed 9 bases, J shed 8 bases, and the junction held 3 bases outside the gene matches. Germline V gives CDR1 KGHDR, CDR2 SFDVKD. This CDR3 spans 12 amino acids. This CDR3 is CATASGGHEQFF. The CDR3 region has the DNA TGTGCCACCGCTAGCGGGGGCCATGAGCAGTTCTTC.

This chain uses TRBV6-5 with TRBJ2-5; 9 positions match TRBD2. Unmatched junction bases numbered 7, after V lost 4 bases and J lost 4 bases. Germline-derived CDR1 and CDR2 are MNHEY and SVGAGI. The CDR3 loop spans 15 amino acids. The DNA of the CDR3 is TGTGCCAGCAGTTTTAGCGGGAGCTCCGGAGAGACCCAGTACTTC. Translation gives CASSFSGSSGETQYF.

This clonotype was seen a few times. The V gene is TRBV4-2, the J gene TRBJ2-7; 7 bases are shared with TRBD1. V lost 1 base and J lost 3; bases outside the gene matches: 15. Germline loops: CDR1 LGHNA, CDR2 YNFKEQ. This CDR3 has 18 residues. The CDR3 DNA is TGTGCCAGCAGCCAAGGGCCTTCCCGTGGGACAGAAGTCTACGAGCAGTACTTC. Translated: CASSQGPSRGTEVYEQYF.

This clonotype has only a few counts. The CDR3 spells CASSLDLDGKTQYF. The CDR3 coding sequence is TGTGCCAGCAGCCTAGATCTAGACGGAAAGACCCAGTACTTC. J is TRBJ2-5 and V is TRBV7-2; D unclear. Germline CDR1 is SGHTA and CDR2 is FQGNSA. V lost 5 bases and J 6 bases, leaving 16 bases between the germline ends. The CDR3 runs 14 residues.

At least ten counts were recorded for this clonotype. This chain joins TRBV5-1 and TRBJ1-4, with TRBD1 matching over 7 bases. Per germline, CDR1 SGHRS and CDR2 YFSETQ. This CDR3 is 13 amino acids long. V lost 1 base and J lost 8; bases outside the gene matches: 2. Here the CDR3 DNA reads TGCGCCAGCAGCTTGACAGGGGCCGAAAAACTGTTTTTT. Translated: CASSLTGAEKLFF. The complete variable domain, with remaining parts taken from reference TRBV5-1 and TRBJ1-4, reads KAGVTQTPRYLIKTRGQQVTLSCSPISGHRSVSWYQQTPGQGLQFLFEYFSETQRNKGNFPGRFSGRQFSNSRSEMNVSTLELGDSALYLCASSLTGAEKLFFGSGTQLSVL.

This chain links TRBV5-4 with TRBJ2-3; 12 nucleotides agree with TRBD2. This CDR3 comprises 17 residues. Losses at the gene ends were 4 bases for V and 0 bases for J; bases not matched to a gene: 6. Germline CDR1 and CDR2: SGHNT and YYREEE (reference sequence). In DNA, the CDR3 is TGTGCCAGCAGCGGGACTAGCGGGTCTTCTAGCACAGATACGCAGTATTTT. Translation gives CASSGTSGSSSTDTQYF.

The table lists this clonotype with a few counts. This chain connects TRBV5-1 to TRBJ2-5, with TRBD1 as a possible D gene (6 bases). This CDR3 contains 15 residues. V was trimmed by 0 bases and J by 8 bases, leaving 17 bases between them. Germline V gene data show CDR1 as SGHRS and CDR2 as YFSETQ. CDR3 nucleotides: TGCGCCAGCAGCTTGGAAGGGGGAGCGGAGAGAACCCAGTACTTC. It is translated as CASSLEGGAERTQYF.

The rearrangement links TRBV10-3 to TRBJ2-2, with D unclear. The CDR3 spans 14 residues. In germline, CDR1 is ENHRY, CDR2 SYGVKD. The ends were cut back, 7 bases at V and 2 bases at J, with 11 bases in the middle. The CDR3 nucleotides are TGTGCCATCAACCGGCTGGAAAACACCGGGGAGCTGTTTTTT. Translating it yields CAINRLENTGELFF.

This clonotype was counted a single time. The J gene is TRBJ2-5, the V gene TRBV2; the match to TRBD2 covers 9 bases. Trimming at V came to 10 bases and at J to 4 bases, leaving 4 bases not matched to a gene. The CDR3 runs 12 residues. The V gene's germline CDR1 is SNHLY and CDR2 FYNNEI. DNA for the CDR3: TGTGCCAAGAGCGGGAGGAGAGAGACCCAGTACTTC. Its protein product is CAKSGRRETQYF. The complete variable domain, with remaining parts taken from reference TRBV2 and TRBJ2-5, reads EPEVTQTPSHQVTQMGQEVILRCVPISNHLYFYWYRQILGQKVEFLVSFYNNEISEKSEIFDDQFSVERPDGSNFTLKIRSTKLEDSAMYFCAKSGRRETQYFGPGTRLLVL.

This clonotype has only a few counts. V is TRBV20-1 and J is TRBJ1-5; possible D gene TRBD1, 5 bases. Deletions cut 5 bases from V and 4 bases from J, with 15 bases between. This CDR3 contains 14 residues. CDR1 is DFQATT, CDR2 SNEGSKA, per germline (reference sequence). The CDR3 is CSAGPGGGNQPQHF. The CDR3, as DNA: TGCAGTGCTGGGCCTGGGGGGGGGAATCAGCCCCAGCATTTT.

The chain links TRBV5-1 to TRBJ1-1; maybe TRBD1 (6 bases). V was clipped by 7 bases and J by 2 bases, with 15 bases between them. Germline CDR1 reads SGHRS; CDR2 reads YFSETQ. CDR3 length: 14 amino acids. The CDR3 DNA reads TGCGCCAGCCAACGCCTGACAGGAAACACTGAAGCTTTCTTT. It translates to CASQRLTGNTEAFF.